These T cell receptor beta chains were read from a single sample in a study of blood T cell repertoires in COVID-19. Data came from immunoSEQ multiplex PCR; TCRdb stores just in-frame clones and leaves some out. The table includes 300,000 to 500,000 clones, approximately 88% detected once. Sequencing used PBMCs or T cells enriched from blood (not recorded which). The receptors were gathered from a woman in her thirties or forties with acute COVID-19. Each CDR3 is given with its conserved first and last residue. A D gene is named only where the DNA matches it firmly. Some rows mark clone size as missing; the rest say once, few, many or name a class of expanded clone.

TRBV5-1	-	TRBD1	TRBJ2-4	CASSAPPGQGENIQYF	TGCGCCAGCAGCGCACCCCCCGGACAGGGGGAAAACATTCAGTACTTC
TRBV18	-	TRBD1	TRBJ2-5	CASSQDRGETQYF	TGTGCCAGCTCACAAGACAGGGGAGAGACCCAGTACTTC
TRBV15	-	-	TRBJ2-1	CATSRLSSSYNEQFF	TGTGCCACCAGCAGACTTTCCAGCTCCTACAATGAGCAGTTCTTC
TRBV6-1	-	TRBD2	TRBJ2-5	CASSEQLAGGGVETQYF	TGTGCCAGCAGTGAACAACTAGCGGGGGGCGGGGTGGAGACCCAGTACTTC
TRBV4-1	-	-	TRBJ2-2	CASSQGGSKSLGELFF	TGCGCCAGCAGCCAGGGGGGATCCAAGTCCCTCGGGGAGCTGTTTTTT
TRBV19	-	TRBD1	TRBJ1-5	CASSIEGRTGQPQHF	TGTGCCAGTAGTATAGAGGGACGGACAGGTCAGCCCCAGCATTTT
TRBV19	-	-	TRBJ1-5	CASSIDPRGNQPQHF	TGTGCCAGTAGTATAGATCCCAGAGGGAATCAGCCCCAGCATTTT
TRBV4-1	-	TRBD2	TRBJ2-3	CASSQGEGPDTQYF	TGCGCCAGCAGCCAAGGGGAGGGGCCAGATACGCAGTATTTT
TRBV11-2	-	-	TRBJ1-6	CASSSPSGALHF	TGTGCCAGCAGCTCCCCATCGGGGGCCCTCCACTTT
TRBV29-1	-	-	TRBJ1-2	CSVEEVGQGKCTF	TGCAGCGTTGAAGAAGTAGGTCAGGGGAAGTGCACCTTC
TRBV5-4	-	TRBD1	TRBJ1-2	CASSRPGTGYGYTF	TGTGCCAGCAGCCGACCCGGGACAGGCTATGGCTACACCTTC
TRBV2	-	-	TRBJ1-5	CASSVTDRWGNQPQHF	TGTGCCAGCAGTGTGACGGACAGATGGGGCAATCAGCCCCAGCATTTT
TRBV30	once	-	TRBJ1-2	CASLLLWGYTF	TGTGCCTCCTTACTTCTTTGGGGCTACACCTTC
TRBV5-4	-	-	TRBJ1-6	CASTPILGDSPLHF	TGTGCCAGCACCCCGATTCTCGGGGATTCACCCCTCCACTTT
TRBV30	-	TRBD2	TRBJ2-5	CAWTAGGETQYF	TGTGCCTGGACCGCGGGGGGAGAGACCCAGTACTTC
TRBV9	-	TRBD2	TRBJ2-5	CASSAGTSGEETQYF	TGTGCCAGCAGCGCCGGGACTAGCGGGGAAGAGACCCAGTACTTC
TRBV6-4	-	TRBD1	TRBJ2-3	CASSDSLGTGTDTQYF	TGTGCCAGCAGTGACTCACTAGGGACAGGTACCGATACGCAGTATTTT
TRBV7-9	-	-	TRBJ1-1	CASSAQGTNTEAFF	TGTGCCAGCAGCGCCCAAGGGACAAACACTGAAGCTTTCTTT
TRBV3-1/TRBV3-2	once	-	TRBJ1-1	CASSQDYYRRALNTEAFF	TGTGCCAGCAGCCAAGATTACTACAGGCGAGCCCTGAACACTGAAGCTTTCTTT
TRBV6-5	-	TRBD2	TRBJ2-1	CASSYSGTSVIDEQFF	TGTGCCAGCAGTTACTCCGGGACTAGCGTAATAGATGAGCAGTTCTTC
TRBV3-1/TRBV3-2	-	-	TRBJ1-3	CASSRDTVNTIYF	TGTGCCAGCAGCCGGGACACGGTGAACACCATATATTTT
TRBV19	-	TRBD2	TRBJ2-1	CASSFGGTYNEQFF	TGTGCCAGTAGTTTCGGGGGGACGTACAATGAGCAGTTCTTC
TRBV29-1	-	TRBD2	TRBJ2-3	CSVEGYGGDDTQYF	TGCAGCGTTGAAGGGTATGGGGGGGACGATACGCAGTATTTT
TRBV20-1	once	-	TRBJ2-7	CSASFLGGAYEQYF	TGCAGTGCTAGTTTTCTCGGCGGAGCCTACGAGCAGTACTTC
TRBV18	-	-	TRBJ2-7	CASSPSSYEQYF	TGTGCCAGCTCACCATCATCCTACGAGCAGTACTTC
TRBV30	-	-	TRBJ2-3	CAWEFLGGGTDTQYF	TGTGCCTGGGAATTCCTAGGGGGGGGCACAGATACGCAGTATTTT
TRBV2	-	-	TRBJ1-1	CASRWDTENTEAFF	TGTGCCAGCAGATGGGACACGGAGAACACTGAAGCTTTCTTT
TRBV12-5	-	-	TRBJ1-5	CASGLVGQPNQPQHF	TGTGCTAGTGGTTTGGTTGGGCAGCCCAATCAGCCCCAGCATTTT
TRBV5-5	-	-	TRBJ2-2	CASSKLADTGELFF	TGTGCCAGCAGCAAGTTGGCTGACACCGGGGAGCTGTTTTTT
TRBV19	few	TRBD1	TRBJ1-1	CASSLDRGVDTEAFF	TGTGCCAGTAGTTTGGACAGGGGCGTGGACACTGAAGCTTTCTTT
TRBV3-1/TRBV3-2	-	TRBD2	TRBJ2-5	CASSLQILGTSEQETQYF	TGTGCCAGCAGCCTTCAGATACTAGGGACTAGCGAACAAGAGACCCAGTACTTC
TRBV19	-	-	TRBJ1-1	CASSMGQETEAFF	TGTGCCAGTAGTATGGGGCAGGAGACTGAAGCTTTCTTT
TRBV2	-	TRBD2	TRBJ2-7	CASSEGGTSSYEQYF	TGTGCCAGCAGTGAAGGGGGGACTAGCTCCTACGAGCAGTACTTC
TRBV24-1	-	TRBD2	TRBJ2-3	CATSDQSSGDTDTQYF	TGTGCCACCAGTGATCAATCTAGCGGAGACACAGATACGCAGTATTTT
TRBV6-5	few	-	TRBJ1-3	CASTPTGDSGNTIYF	TGTGCCAGCACCCCGACAGGTGACTCTGGAAACACCATATATTTT
TRBV24-1	-	TRBD2	TRBJ2-2	CATSERGAYTGELFF	TGTGCCACCAGTGAGCGGGGGGCCTACACCGGGGAGCTGTTTTTT
TRBV7-9	-	TRBD1	TRBJ1-2	CASSLAQDRGYTF	TGTGCCAGCAGCTTAGCGCAGGACAGGGGCTACACCTTC
TRBV6-6	-	-	TRBJ2-7	CASSLGHVSYEQYF	TGTGCCAGCAGCCTCGGACACGTCTCCTACGAGCAGTACTTC
TRBV3-1/TRBV3-2	-	-	TRBJ1-1	CASSQVVQNTEAFF	TGTGCCAGCAGCCAAGTGGTACAGAACACTGAAGCTTTCTTT
TRBV9	-	-	TRBJ2-7	CASSAGTRAYEQYF	TGTGCCAGCAGCGCTGGGACACGAGCTTACGAGCAGTACTTC
TRBV29-1	-	-	TRBJ2-5	CSVAEGTETQYF	TGCAGCGTCGCTGAGGGAACAGAGACCCAGTACTTC
TRBV15	-	-	TRBJ1-2	CATSRDPKGGGGYTF	TGTGCCACCAGCAGAGACCCGAAAGGGGGGGGCGGCTACACCTTC
TRBV7-9	-	TRBD1	TRBJ2-1	CASSLAGTGSPHEQFF	TGTGCCAGCAGCTTAGCCGGGACAGGGTCTCCTCATGAGCAGTTCTTC
TRBV7-9	once	TRBD1	TRBJ2-5	CASSSIGGRRETQYF	TGTGCCAGCAGCTCCATAGGGGGCAGGAGGGAGACCCAGTACTTC
TRBV3-1/TRBV3-2	-	-	TRBJ1-5	CASSLGGGNQPQHF	TGTGCCAGCAGCCTAGGGGGAGGGAATCAGCCCCAGCATTTT
TRBV10-3	-	-	TRBJ1-5	CAISGGDGNQPQHF	TGTGCCATCAGTGGGGGGGACGGTAATCAGCCCCAGCATTTT
TRBV5-6	-	-	TRBJ1-6	CASTTATYNSPLHF	TGTGCCAGTACCACAGCAACCTATAATTCACCCCTCCACTTT
TRBV7-2	-	-	TRBJ1-1	CASSLSAVNTEAFF	TGTGCCAGCAGCTTAAGCGCAGTGAACACTGAAGCTTTCTTT
TRBV5-1	once	-	TRBJ1-2	CASSLGTEVYGYTF	TGCGCCAGCAGCTTGGGGACAGAAGTCTATGGCTACACCTTC
TRBV5-5	-	-	TRBJ1-4	CASNLLSGDEKLFF	TGTGCCAGCAACCTTCTCTCAGGGGATGAAAAACTGTTTTTT
TRBV30	-	TRBD2	TRBJ2-5	CAWSAGGVQETQYF	TGTGCCTGGAGTGCCGGGGGGGTTCAAGAGACCCAGTACTTC
TRBV25-1	-	-	TRBJ2-7	CASSGATPFLGYEQYF	TGTGCCAGCAGTGGCGCGACCCCTTTCCTAGGCTACGAGCAGTACTTC
TRBV27	-	TRBD1	TRBJ1-4	CASSLAGQANEKLFF	TGTGCCAGCAGTTTAGCGGGACAGGCGAATGAAAAACTGTTTTTT
TRBV30	-	-	TRBJ1-6	CAWSLGGIPNNSPLHF	TGTGCCTGGAGTCTCGGGGGGATCCCAAATAATTCACCCCTCCACTTT
TRBV2	-	-	TRBJ2-4	CASSEEGWVRENIQYF	TGTGCCAGCAGTGAAGAAGGGTGGGTCAGGGAAAACATTCAGTACTTC
TRBV11-2	-	TRBD1	TRBJ1-5	CASSSGQGPQPQHF	TGTGCCAGCAGCTCGGGACAGGGTCCCCAGCCCCAGCATTTT
TRBV5-1	-	-	TRBJ2-5	CASSFSGDQETQYF	TGCGCCAGCAGCTTCTCCGGGGACCAAGAGACCCAGTACTTC